One sample yielded the 28 T cell receptor beta chains listed below, sequenced in a study of blood T cell repertoires in COVID-19. The data were produced by immunoSEQ multiplex PCR, yet TCRdb's version contains in-frame clones alone and is incomplete. Altogether 200,000 or so clones are present, 70% to 90% being singletons, with the ten largest covering 6.2%. The sequenced material came from peripheral blood. These receptors came from a woman aged 35 to 49 who had recovered from COVID-19.

The chain uses TRBV10-3 and TRBJ1-2, with D possibly TRBD1 on 5 matching bases. V lost 4 bases, J lost 4 bases, and 13 bases lay in between. CDR3 length equals 14 residues. CDR1 and CDR2 from the germline V gene are ENHRY and SYGVKD. CDR3 protein: CAISVEGIGYGYTF. DNA for the CDR3: TGTGCCATCAGTGTGGAGGGGATCGGCTATGGCTACACCTTC.

With respect to this clone: One end of the junction varies from germline; a read error may be responsible. The chain couples TRBV18 to TRBJ1-3, with D maybe TRBD1 (6 bases). CDR3 length: 16 residues. CDR1 KGHSH and CDR2 LQKENI come from the germline V gene. As DNA, the CDR3 is TGTGCCAGCTCACCACCCACAGGGCTGGCTGGAGACACCATATATTTT. Translating it yields CASSPPTGLAGDTIYF.

This chain links TRBV19 with TRBJ1-5, with 9 bases lining up with TRBD1. In germline, CDR1 is LNHDA, CDR2 SQIVND (reference sequence). The CDR3 consists of 12 residues. The J segment lost 5 bases and the V segment lost 9 bases, leaving 2 bases of the junction unmatched. CDR3 region: CASGQGHQPQHF. In DNA, the CDR3 is TGTGCCAGCGGACAGGGGCATCAGCCCCAGCATTTT.

The chain has TRBV30 and TRBJ1-1; tentatively, D is TRBD1 (6 bases). V was clipped by 2 bases and J by 1 base, with 14 bases between them. This CDR3 contains 15 residues. The V gene's germline CDR1 is GTSNPN and CDR2 SVGIG (reference sequence). Here the CDR3 reads CAWSRLGTTNTEAFF. The CDR3 nucleotides are TGTGCCTGGAGTAGGTTGGGGACAACGAACACTGAAGCTTTCTTT. Full variable domain (missing parts from reference TRBV30 and TRBJ1-1): SQTIHQWPATLVQPVGSPLSLECTVEGTSNPNLYWYRQAAGRGLQLLFYSVGIGQISSEVPQNLSASRPQDRQFILSSKKLLLSDSGFYLCAWSRLGTTNTEAFFGQGTRLTVV.

The V gene is TRBV5-1, the J gene TRBJ2-1; 7 bases match TRBD2. The CDR3 length is 15 residues. V was clipped by 0 bases and J by 6 bases; unmatched bases: 6. The germline V gene has CDR1 SGHRS and CDR2 YFSETQ. This CDR3 reads CASSLALAEANEQFF. CDR3 DNA sequence: TGCGCCAGCAGCTTGGCCCTAGCGGAGGCCAATGAGCAGTTCTTC.

The rearrangement joins TRBV6-2 or TRBV6-3 to TRBJ2-3, with 8 bases fitting TRBD2. The CDR3 has 17 amino acids. V was pared by 6 bases and J by 3 bases, with 14 bases of the junction left unmatched. Germline V CDR1 and CDR2: MNHEY, SVGEGT. Written as DNA, the CDR3 is TGTGCCAGCAGCCCTCCTTGGGCTAGCGGGCGGACAGATACGCAGTATTTT. Translating gives CASSPPWASGRTDTQYF.

V usage is TRBV5-1 and J usage is TRBJ1-2; no clear D. CDR1 and CDR2 from the germline V gene are SGHRS and YFSETQ. Deletions cut 0 bases from V and 5 bases from J, with 14 bases between. The CDR3 runs to 15 residues. The CDR3 sequence is CASSLGPGADYGYTF. The CDR3, as DNA: TGCGCCAGCAGCTTGGGGCCGGGAGCGGATTATGGCTACACCTTC.

The chain has TRBV29-1 and TRBJ2-7, with 9 bases aligning to TRBD1. With 7 bases clipped from V and 3 bases from J, the junction kept 7 bases outside the gene matches. The germline V gene has CDR1 SQVTM and CDR2 ANQGSEA. CDR3 length: 13 residues. CDR3 sequence (DNA): TGCAGCGCCATGGGACAGGGTCGCTACGAGCAGTACTTC. As protein: CSAMGQGRYEQYF.

This clone appeared a single time. This rearrangement joins TRBV19 to TRBJ2-1, with 8 bases matching TRBD2. The CDR3 totals 16 residues. V lost 1 base to trimming and J lost 6 bases; unmatched junction nucleotides: 8. The germline V gene has CDR1 LNHDA and CDR2 SQIVND (reference sequence). CDR3 DNA: TGTGCCAGTAGTATAGTGAGCGGGAGAGCGTCCAATGAGCAGTTCTTC. It specifies CASSIVSGRASNEQFF.

The chain joins TRBV10-3 to TRBJ2-7; weak D call: TRBD1 (6 bases). This CDR3 spans 14 amino acids. V lost 0 bases and J lost 1, with 7 bases in between. Germline lookup yields CDR1 ENHRY and CDR2 SYGVKD. The CDR3: CAISESGQSYEQYF. The CDR3 coding sequence is TGTGCCATCAGTGAGTCTGGACAGTCCTACGAGCAGTACTTC.

This rearrangement joins TRBV4-2 to TRBJ1-2; the D gene is possibly TRBD1 (5 bases). The CDR3 spans 14 residues. Germline-derived CDR1 and CDR2 are LGHNA and YNFKEQ. Trimming cost V 0 bases and J 8 bases, with 13 bases left between them. The CDR3 sequence is CASSQEGRVGGYTF. For the CDR3, the DNA is TGTGCCAGCAGCCAAGAGGGCAGGGTTGGCGGCTACACCTTC.

This chain uses TRBV24-1 with TRBJ2-1, with D tentatively TRBD1 (6 bases). Looked up from germline, CDR1 is KGHDR and CDR2 is SFDVKD. V was clipped by 3 bases and J by 3 bases, with 8 bases between them. This CDR3 is 14 amino acids long. As DNA, the CDR3 is TGTGCCACCAGTGATGCCAGGGGCTACAATGAGCAGTTCTTC. This encodes CATSDARGYNEQFF.

The rearrangement uses TRBV5-5 and TRBJ2-5, with TRBD1 matching over 12 bases. Germline CDR1 and CDR2: SGHKS and YYEKEE (reference sequence). J was trimmed by 5 bases and V by 4 bases; bases with no gene match: 9. The CDR3 length is 16 residues. For the CDR3, the DNA is TGTGCCAGCAGCCCGGGGACAGGGGGCTGGTGGGAGACCCAGTACTTC. Protein sequence: CASSPGTGGWWETQYF.

This clone was observed a few times. The V gene is TRBV11-2, the J gene TRBJ2-2; 11 nucleotides match TRBD2. CDR3 length: 15 amino acids. Trimming took 8 bases from V and 6 from J; bases not matched to a gene: 8. Germline values: CDR1 SGHAT, CDR2 FQNNGV. The CDR3, as DNA: TGTGCCAGCGGCACTAGCGGGAGCGGGGCCGGGGAGCTGTTTTTT. Translated: CASGTSGSGAGELFF.

The chain uses TRBV6-6 and TRBJ1-6; 7 bases are shared with TRBD1. V trimming: 7 bases; J trimming: 5 bases; junction bases outside the gene matches: 11. The CDR3 extends over 16 amino acids. Germline V lookup: CDR1 MNHNY, CDR2 SVGAGI (reference sequence). The CDR3 is CASINSRGPNNSPLHF. As DNA, the CDR3 is TGTGCCAGCATTAACTCAAGGGGGCCTAATAATTCACCCCTCCACTTT.

The J gene is TRBJ2-5, the V gene TRBV19, with D perhaps TRBD1 (6 bases). There are 13 residues in the CDR3. V dropped 6 bases and J dropped 2 bases, with 10 bases sitting between them. Germline values: CDR1 LNHDA, CDR2 SQIVND (reference sequence). The DNA for the CDR3 is TGTGCCAGTAGCGGACAGATACAAGAGACCCAGTACTTC. This sequence encodes CASSGQIQETQYF.

The V call is TRBV7-6, the J call TRBJ2-7; the D is unclear. The germline V gene encodes CDR1 SGHVS and CDR2 FNYEAQ. This CDR3 region has 14 residues. Between the trimmed V and J ends, which lost 1 base and 2 bases, there was a span of 9 bases. This CDR3 is CASSLGATTYEQYF. The CDR3 nucleotides are TGTGCCAGCAGCTTAGGGGCTACGACCTACGAGCAGTACTTC.

This clone has only a few counts. The CDR3 loop reads CASSIQGSEQFF. The CDR3 DNA reads TGTGCCAGCAGCATACAGGGGAGTGAGCAGTTCTTC. The rearrangement uses TRBV2 and TRBJ2-1, with 7 bases aligning to TRBD1. The CDR3 totals 12 residues. The germline gives CDR1 SNHLY, CDR2 FYNNEI. V dropped 6 bases and J dropped 9; count of bases not matched to a gene: 5.

The chain is built from TRBV6-8 and TRBJ1-2, with a weak D call TRBD1 (5 bases). Germline CDR1 reads MNHGY; CDR2 reads SAAAGT. V dropped 2 bases and J dropped 2 bases, with 30 bases sitting between them. The CDR3 sequence is 21 residues long. The CDR3 DNA reads TGTGCCAGCAGTTACCCTCCCCGGGGTGGGGGGAGAGGAATTGGAAACTATGGCTACACCTTC. Translating gives CASSYPPRGGGRGIGNYGYTF.

The table lists this clone with a few counts. CDR3 in DNA: TGCAGTGCTAGTCGTCGGAATCAGCCCCAGCATTTT. As protein: CSASRRNQPQHF. The gene calls are TRBV20-1 and TRBJ1-5; no clear D. Trimming removed 3 bases at V and 4 bases at J, with 7 bases between. The CDR3 has 12 amino acids. CDR1 and CDR2 (germline): DFQATT, SNEGSKA (reference sequence).

The chain joins TRBV27 to TRBJ1-5; 7 bases agree with TRBD1. The J segment lost 4 bases and the V segment lost 6 bases, leaving 9 bases of the junction unmatched. Germline CDR1 reads MNHEY; CDR2 reads SMNVEV (reference sequence). CDR3 length equals 15 residues. CDR3 sequence: CASRPNRGPNQPQHF. CDR3 bases: TGTGCCAGCAGACCGAACAGGGGTCCGAATCAGCCCCAGCATTTT.

This clone was detected only once. The chain has TRBV14 and TRBJ1-1; D ambiguous. Germline loops: CDR1 SGHDN, CDR2 FVKESK. This CDR3 is built from 13 residues. Trimming shortened V by 6 bases and J by 3 bases, and 11 bases separated the two germline ends. CDR3 bases: TGTGCCAGCAGTGTCGACTTTCACACTGAAGCTTTCTTT. Translating it yields CASSVDFHTEAFF.

V gene TRBV23-1 combines with J gene TRBJ2-5, with 13 bases fitting TRBD2. TRBV23-1 is treated as an ORF (open reading frame) with a function not yet certain. V dropped 2 bases and J dropped 3; count of bases not matched to a gene: 6. The CDR3 runs 17 residues. CDR3 in amino acids: CASSQPGTSGDKETQYF. As DNA, the CDR3 is TGCGCCAGCAGTCAACCCGGGACTAGCGGGGATAAAGAGACCCAGTACTTC.

This chain links TRBV11-3 with TRBJ2-6; D call uncertain. The length of the CDR3 is 16 residues. Germline CDR1 and CDR2: SGHNT and YENEEA. Trimming took off 0 bases at V and 4 bases at J, with 10 bases between the two ends. As DNA, the CDR3 is TGTGCCAGCAGCTTAGATCGGTCTGCAGGGGCCAACGTCCTGACTTTC. This encodes CASSLDRSAGANVLTF.

This chain uses TRBV28 with TRBJ1-2; D may be TRBD1 (6 bases). Germline CDR1 reads MDHEN; CDR2 reads SYDVKM. Trimming stripped 1 base from V and 2 bases from J, with 8 bases between. This CDR3 has 14 residues. This chain's CDR3 is CASSLFQGNYGYTF. DNA for the CDR3: TGTGCCAGCAGTTTATTTCAGGGGAACTATGGCTACACCTTC.

The V and J genes are TRBV19 and TRBJ2-2; weak D call: TRBD1 (6 bases). The CDR3 is 15 residues long. Germline V gene lookup returns CDR1 LNHDA and CDR2 SQIVND (reference sequence). V was cut by 3 bases and J by 0 bases, with 8 bases left in between. The chain's CDR3 is CASSIQGTNTGELFF. The CDR3 DNA follows: TGTGCCAGTAGTATCCAGGGGACGAACACCGGGGAGCTGTTTTTT. Complete variable domain (other parts from reference TRBV19 and TRBJ2-2): DGGITQSPKYLFRKEGQNVTLSCEQNLNHDAMYWYRQDPGQGLRLIYYSQIVNDFQKGDIAEGYSVSREKKESFPLTVTSAQKNPTAFYLCASSIQGTNTGELFFGEGSRLTVL.

V and J are TRBV6-6 and TRBJ2-4; TRBD1 is a possible D gene (6 bases). Looked up from germline, CDR1 is MNHNY and CDR2 is SVGAGI (reference sequence). CDR3 length: 14 amino acids. Trimming cost V 0 bases and J 4 bases, with 7 bases left between them. The DNA for the CDR3 is TGTGCCAGCAGTTACTCCGGGACAAAAAACATTCAGTACTTC. Its protein is CASSYSGTKNIQYF.

The gene calls are TRBV5-1 and TRBJ2-2; 9 bases match TRBD2. V shed 4 bases and J 1 base; nucleotides not matched to a gene: 2. Germline lookup yields CDR1 SGHRS and CDR2 YFSETQ. The CDR3 length is 15 residues. The CDR3 loop reads CASSLSGRNTGELFF. CDR3 bases: TGCGCCAGCAGCCTTAGCGGGAGGAACACCGGGGAGCTGTTTTTT.